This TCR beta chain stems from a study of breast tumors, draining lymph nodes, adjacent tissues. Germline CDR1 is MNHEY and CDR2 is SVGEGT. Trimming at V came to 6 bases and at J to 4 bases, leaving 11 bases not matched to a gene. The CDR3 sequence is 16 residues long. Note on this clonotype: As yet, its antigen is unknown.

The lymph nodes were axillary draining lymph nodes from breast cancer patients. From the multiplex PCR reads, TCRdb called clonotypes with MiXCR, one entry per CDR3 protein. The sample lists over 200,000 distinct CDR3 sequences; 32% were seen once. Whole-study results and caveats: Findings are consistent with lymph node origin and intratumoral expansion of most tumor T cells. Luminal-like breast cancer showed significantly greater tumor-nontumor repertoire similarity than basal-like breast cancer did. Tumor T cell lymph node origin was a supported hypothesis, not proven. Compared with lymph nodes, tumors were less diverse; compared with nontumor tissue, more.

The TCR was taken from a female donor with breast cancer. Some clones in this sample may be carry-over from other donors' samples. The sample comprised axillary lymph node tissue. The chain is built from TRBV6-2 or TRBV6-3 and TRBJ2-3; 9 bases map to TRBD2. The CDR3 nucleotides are TGTGCCAGCAGCAGCCCCAGCGGGAGGATCTCAGATACGCAGTATTTT. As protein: CASSSPSGRISDTQYF.